This T cell receptor (beta chain) was documented in a study of T cell responses to AZD1222 COVID-19 vaccine. The CDR3 sequence is 14 residues long. Germline V CDR1 and CDR2: LNHDA, SQIVND (reference sequence). V lost 5 bases, J lost 0 bases, and 4 bases stayed unmatched. On this clone itself: Its antigen remains unidentified.

Clones were sequenced by immunoSEQ multiplex PCR, and TCRdb holds only the in-frame ones, with some missing. The profile shows about 120,000 clones, more than 85% of them singletons. Second doses were pooled across both intervals (about 4 or about 12 weeks). Points from the study as a whole: A mostly white British donor set with more females was recruited, and clonal diversity was possibly underestimated. It was only after the peak T cell response that any repertoires were sampled.

The specimen comprised peripheral blood, sampled 28 days after the second AZD1222 dose. V and J are TRBV19 and TRBJ2-7; 7 bases are a match to TRBD1. The receptor was derived from an adult who received the AZD1222 COVID-19 vaccine. CDR3 loop: CASSRDSVSYEQYF. DNA of the CDR3: TGTGCCAGTAGTCGGGACAGCGTCTCCTACGAGCAGTACTTC.